This T cell receptor (beta chain) was sequenced during a study of T cells in pancreatic ductal adenocarcinoma. Assay used: immunoSEQ multiplex PCR; TCRdb lists only in-frame clones, some missing. The sample has tens of thousands of clones; around nine tenths are singletons. Study-level findings and limits: Results skew toward the minority of patients with early-stage disease. Mean clonality was about 0.11 in tumors and roughly 0.07 in blood, not significantly different. Tumors hold more CD45RO+ effector T cells, which may bias toward lower diversity. Unique clonotypes were around 8-fold more numerous in blood than in tumor.

As to this clone: Its antigen remains unknown.

Surgery without prior neoadjuvant therapy was the treatment of the selected pancreatic ductal adenocarcinoma patients. This receptor was obtained from a human donor with pancreatic ductal adenocarcinoma. Input material: PBMCs.

Here the CDR3 DNA reads TGTGCCAGTAGTGGCAGGGGGGCTACCTACGAGCAGTACTTC. Its translation: CASSGRGATYEQYF. The chain links TRBV19 to TRBJ2-7; D is possibly TRBD1 (7 bases). The CDR3 extends over 14 amino acids. Germline values: CDR1 LNHDA, CDR2 SQIVND (reference sequence). V lost 5 bases and J lost 2, with 13 bases in between.